The 14 T cell receptor beta chains below were found in one sample sequenced in a study of blood T cell repertoires in COVID-19. Here immunoSEQ multiplex PCR was the method, and the copy in TCRdb shows in-frame clones only, minus some. The sample has about 96,000 clones; roughly 80% are singletons. Sequencing input: peripheral blood. The origin of the receptors is a woman aged 55 to 70 with acute or convalescent COVID-19.

V usage is TRBV5-1 and J usage is TRBJ1-4; 7 positions match TRBD1. This CDR3 contains 15 residues. Trimming took 4 bases from V and 6 from J; bases not matched to a gene: 9. Germline CDR1 SGHRS, CDR2 YFSETQ. The DNA for the CDR3 is TGCGCCAGCAGCCCGTCAGGACAGGCCCATGAAAAACTGTTTTTT. Its protein product is CASSPSGQAHEKLFF.

V is TRBV19 and J is TRBJ1-3; no definite D call. Germline CDR1 reads LNHDA; CDR2 reads SQIVND (reference sequence). The V and J ends lost 3 bases and 0 bases respectively, with 15 bases between them. The CDR3 has 17 residues. CDR3: CASSIKRAVLSGNTIYF. DNA for the CDR3: TGTGCCAGTAGTATCAAGAGGGCCGTCCTCTCTGGAAACACCATATATTTT.

The chain links TRBV11-2 to TRBJ2-5; 7 nucleotides agree with TRBD2. This CDR3 comprises 15 residues. V was clipped by 4 bases and J by 5 bases; unmatched bases: 10. Germline values: CDR1 SGHAT, CDR2 FQNNGV. CDR3 loop: CASSSLLGEGETQYF. The CDR3 DNA reads TGTGCCAGCAGCTCACTGCTCGGGGAGGGGGAGACCCAGTACTTC.

The chain carries TRBV2 and TRBJ1-2; the D gene is possibly TRBD1 (5 bases). The V gene's germline CDR1 is SNHLY and CDR2 FYNNEI. Trimming shortened V by 4 bases and J by 6 bases, and 18 bases separated the two germline ends. The CDR3 totals 15 residues. CDR3 DNA: TGTGCCAGCAGTGTCCGCGGGGCACGGGGGGATGGCTACACCTTC. Its protein is CASSVRGARGDGYTF.

The chain links TRBV4-1 to TRBJ1-5; 7 bases are a match to TRBD1. V dropped 4 bases and J dropped 1; count of bases not matched to a gene: 10. The CDR3 is made up of 17 amino acids. The V gene's germline CDR1 is MGHRA and CDR2 YSYEKL. The CDR3 loop is CASSPKTGMESNQPQHF. CDR3 DNA sequence: TGCGCCAGCAGCCCAAAGACAGGGATGGAGAGCAATCAGCCCCAGCATTTT.

V gene TRBV9 combines with J gene TRBJ1-3, with 8 bases that match TRBD1. The V gene end was trimmed by 4 bases and the J gene end by 0 bases; junction bases not matched to a gene: 6. The CDR3 contains 16 residues. CDR1 and CDR2 from the germline V gene are SGDLS and YYNGEE. In DNA, the CDR3 is TGTGCCAGCAGCACCCGACAGGGGTCCTCTGGAAACACCATATATTTT. Its translation: CASSTRQGSSGNTIYF. The full variable domain, its missing parts supplied by reference TRBV9 and TRBJ1-3, is DSGVTQTPKHLITATGQRVTLRCSPRSGDLSVYWYQQSLDQGLQFLIQYYNGEERAKGNILERFSAQQFPDLHSELNLSSLELGDSALYFCASSTRQGSSGNTIYFGEGSWLTVV.

The rearrangement links TRBV3-1 (or the pseudogene TRBV3-2) to TRBJ1-6; the match to TRBD1 covers 10 bases. The V gene's germline CDR1 is LGHDT and CDR2 YNNKEL (reference sequence). After removal of 4 bases from V and 7 bases from J, the junction contained 7 bases not matched to a gene. The CDR3 is 16 residues long. The CDR3 DNA is TGTGCCAGCAGCCGTCGGACAGGGGGGGACAATTCACCCCTCCACTTT. Protein: CASSRRTGGDNSPLHF.

J is TRBJ2-1 and V is TRBV6-5; 7 nucleotides align to TRBD1. The CDR3 spans 15 residues. The V segment lost 6 bases and the J segment 4 bases; nucleotides outside the gene matches: 9. CDR1 and CDR2 from the germline V gene are MNHEY and SVGAGI. The CDR3 is CASRYTGAPYNEQFF. In DNA form, the CDR3 reads TGTGCCAGCAGGTATACAGGGGCCCCTTACAATGAGCAGTTCTTC.

The chain employs TRBV5-1 and TRBJ2-6; D is perhaps TRBD1 (5 bases). The germline V and J ends were trimmed by 4 bases and 2 bases, with 13 bases remaining between them. The CDR3 totals 16 residues. Germline CDR1 reads SGHRS; CDR2 reads YFSETQ. CDR3 DNA sequence: TGCGCCAGCAGCCTACAGACAGATGCTGGGGCCAACGTCCTGACTTTC. It codes for CASSLQTDAGANVLTF.

This clone was observed a handful of times. The chain carries TRBV28 and TRBJ1-2; 8 bases fit TRBD1. The CDR3 is made up of 13 amino acids. The V and J ends lost 7 bases and 8 bases, in that order; junction bases with no gene match: 9. Germline CDR1 reads MDHEN; CDR2 reads SYDVKM. CDR3 sequence: CASTPGGRAGYTF. Written as DNA, the CDR3 is TGTGCCAGCACCCCAGGGGGCAGGGCAGGCTACACCTTC.

The chain combines TRBV19 with TRBJ2-2; D is perhaps TRBD2 (5 bases). The CDR3 extends over 14 amino acids. The V and J ends lost 7 bases and 3 bases respectively, with 12 bases between them. Germline loops: CDR1 LNHDA, CDR2 SQIVND (reference sequence). CDR3 protein: CASIKGVHTGELFF. For the CDR3, the DNA is TGTGCCAGTATTAAGGGAGTTCACACCGGGGAGCTGTTTTTT.

This clone has a handful of counts. The rearrangement joins TRBV2 to TRBJ2-1, with 11 positions matching TRBD2. V gave up 4 bases and J gave up 9 bases; unmatched junction bases: 8. The CDR3 is made up of 15 amino acids. Germline CDR1 SNHLY, CDR2 FYNNEI. The CDR3 coding sequence is TGTGCCAGCAGTGTCGGTAGCGGGGGGGCCGGTGAGCAGTTCTTC. Translating it yields CASSVGSGGAGEQFF.

V usage is TRBV28 and J usage is TRBJ2-3; 9 bases map to TRBD2. This CDR3 comprises 15 residues. From germline, CDR1 is MDHEN and CDR2 SYDVKM. V shed 6 bases and J 3 bases; nucleotides not matched to a gene: 7. The chain's CDR3 is CASSRGGAKTDTQYF. The CDR3, as DNA: TGTGCCAGCAGCCGCGGGGGGGCGAAGACAGATACGCAGTATTTT.

J is TRBJ2-1 and V is TRBV3-1 (or the pseudogene TRBV3-2), with TRBD2 as a possible D gene (7 bases). The CDR3 has 14 amino acids. Germline lookup yields CDR1 LGHDT and CDR2 YNNKEL (reference sequence). The V end was cut by 0 bases, the J end by 9 bases, with 12 bases between. CDR3 residues: CASSQEGGAGEQFF. CDR3 coding DNA: TGTGCCAGCAGCCAAGAGGGGGGGGCTGGTGAGCAGTTCTTC.